This T cell receptor beta chain was captured in a study of cytomegalovirus exposure and HLA in healthy donors. Study in general: Of over 350 genotyped donors, more than 65% grouped in the Caucasian-associated ancestry cluster.

The PCR used 60 Vbeta and 13 Jbeta primers. Libraries were prepared by immunoSEQ multiplex PCR; TCRdb keeps only in-frame clonotypes and omits some of them. This listing includes 200,000 to 250,000 clones. Germline V gene lookup returns CDR1 MNHEY and CDR2 SMNVEV (reference sequence). The V gene end was trimmed by 5 bases and the J gene end by 7 bases; junction bases not matched to a gene: 11. This CDR3 region has 15 residues. Findings and limits, study-wide: The availability of immune exposure information extended only to CMV serostatus. In an earlier analysis, productive rearrangement rates for most beta V segments clustered near 87% or 30%. Reported performance of the classifier showed diagnosis of cytomegalovirus status with high specificity and sensitivity.

In regard to this clone: The antigen is not known.

Sequenced input: PBMCs. The sequence derives from a girl aged 2-9 years in good health and CMV-seropositive. The V call is TRBV27, the J call TRBJ2-1, with 7 bases lining up with TRBD2. The CDR3 region is CASSPGLGGFNEQFF. The CDR3 nucleotides are TGTGCCAGCAGTCCCGGACTAGGAGGCTTTAATGAGCAGTTCTTC.